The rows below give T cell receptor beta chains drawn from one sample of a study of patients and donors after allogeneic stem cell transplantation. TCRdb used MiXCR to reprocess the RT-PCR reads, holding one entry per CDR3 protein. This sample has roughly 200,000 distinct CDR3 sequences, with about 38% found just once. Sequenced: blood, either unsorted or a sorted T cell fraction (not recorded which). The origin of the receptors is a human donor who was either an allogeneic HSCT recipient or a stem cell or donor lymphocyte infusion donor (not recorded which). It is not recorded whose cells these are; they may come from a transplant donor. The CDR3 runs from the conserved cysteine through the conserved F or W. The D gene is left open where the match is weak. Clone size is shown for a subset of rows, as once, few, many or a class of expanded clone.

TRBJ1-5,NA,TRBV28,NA,TGTGCCAGCAGTTTTACGGGGTGGAGCAATCAGCCCCAGCATTTT,CASSFTGWSNQPQHF
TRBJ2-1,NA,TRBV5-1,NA,TGCGCCAGCAGCTTGGGACTAGAGGATGAGCAGTTCTTC,CASSLGLEDEQFF
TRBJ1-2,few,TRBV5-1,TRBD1,TGCGCCAGCAGCCCCGTACAGGGGGCAGGGGGGTATGGCTACACCTTC,CASSPVQGAGGYGYTF
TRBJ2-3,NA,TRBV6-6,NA,TGTGCCAGCGGCGAACTTACAGGATTTCTCACAGATACGCAGTATTTT,CASGELTGFLTDTQYF
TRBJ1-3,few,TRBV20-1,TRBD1,TGCAGTGCTAGGAGAGACAGGGAGTATGGAAACACCATATATTTT,CSARRDREYGNTIYF
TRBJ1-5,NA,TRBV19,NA,TGTGCCAGTAGGACCTCTTTGCCCAATCAGCCCCAGCATTTT,CASRTSLPNQPQHF
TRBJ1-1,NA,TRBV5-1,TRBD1,TGCGCCAGCAGCGGCCTGGGACAGAGGAACACTGAAGCTTTCTTT,CASSGLGQRNTEAFF
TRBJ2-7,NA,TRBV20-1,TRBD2,TGCAGTGCTCCACTAGCGGGGGGGCCTTACGAGCAGTACTTC,CSAPLAGGPYEQYF
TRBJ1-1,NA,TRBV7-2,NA,TGTGCCAGCAGCCGTAGACCTCGGGGGTGGTCTACGGACACTGAAGCTTTCTTT,CASSRRPRGWSTDTEAFF
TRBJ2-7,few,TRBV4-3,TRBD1,TGCGCCAGCAGCCAAGACGTAGGACAGGGCCCCTACGAGCAGTACTTC,CASSQDVGQGPYEQYF
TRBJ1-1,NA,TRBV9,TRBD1,TGTGCCAGCAGCGTAGGGGGACAGATGAACACTGAAGCTTTCTTT,CASSVGGQMNTEAFF
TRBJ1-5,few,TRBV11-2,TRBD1,TGTGCCGGCCAGACAGGGTTCAATCAGCCCCAGCATTTT,CAGQTGFNQPQHF
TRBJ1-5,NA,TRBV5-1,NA,TGCGCCAGCAGCTTACAGGGTGATCAGCCCCAGCATTTT,CASSLQGDQPQHF
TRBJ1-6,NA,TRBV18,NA,TGTGCCAGCTCACCACCGCTTTTCGCTTGGGGTTCACCCCTCCACTTT,CASSPPLFAWGSPLHF
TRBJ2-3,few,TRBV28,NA,TGTGCCAGCAGTGCCCGCCTAGATACGCAGTATTTT,CASSARLDTQYF
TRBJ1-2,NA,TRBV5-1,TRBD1,TGCGCCAGCAGCTTGGGGCCGGGACAGGGCCGTGGCTACACCTTC,CASSLGPGQGRGYTF
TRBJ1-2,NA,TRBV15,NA,TGTGCCACCAGCAGTGGCAGCGACCTTTCCTGGGGCTACACCTTC,CATSSGSDLSWGYTF
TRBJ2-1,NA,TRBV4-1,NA,TGCGCCAGCAGCCAAGGGCAAGCGAATGAGCAGTTCTTC,CASSQGQANEQFF
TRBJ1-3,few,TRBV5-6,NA,TGTGCCAGCAGCTCTGCCGGTACTGGAAACACCATATATTTT,CASSSAGTGNTIYF
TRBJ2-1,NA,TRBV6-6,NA,TGTGCCAGCAGTCGGGGGCTCGCTCGCTACAATGAGCAGTTCTTC,CASSRGLARYNEQFF
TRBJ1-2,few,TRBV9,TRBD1,TGTGCCAGCAGCGCACCCTCAAACAGGGGGGCCTATGGCTACACCTTC,CASSAPSNRGAYGYTF
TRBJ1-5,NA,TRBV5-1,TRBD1,TGCGCCAGCAGCTTGGAGGGGGACAGGAATCAGCCCCAGCATTTT,CASSLEGDRNQPQHF
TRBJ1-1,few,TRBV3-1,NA,TGTGCCAGCAGCCAGGAAGGGACTGGGAACACTGAAGCTTTCTTT,CASSQEGTGNTEAFF
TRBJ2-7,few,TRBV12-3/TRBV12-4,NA,TGTGCCAGCAGTGACCCACTAGCCGGGGAGCAGTACTTC,CASSDPLAGEQYF
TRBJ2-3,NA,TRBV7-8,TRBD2,TGTGCCAGCAGCTTAGGTGGAGTAGCGGGGTACACAGATACGCAGTATTTT,CASSLGGVAGYTDTQYF